Listed below are T cell receptor beta chains from one sample, sequenced in a study of T cells after yellow fever vaccination. TCRdb ran MiXCR on the 5' RACE reads and lists one entry per CDR3 protein. Among approximately 610,000 distinct CDR3 sequences listed, roughly a sixth were seen once. Source: PBMCs, taken 4 to 6 days after the first yellow fever vaccination. The receptors derive from a young man who received the YFV17D yellow fever vaccine. Both conserved end residues are part of each CDR3. D genes are given only for firm matches. For some rows the clone size is stated as once, few or many, or as a class when expanded; others skip it.

>TRBJ2-5|.|TRBV6-2/TRBV6-3|TRBD1
TGTGCCAGCAGTGGACAGGGGGCTTCGGAGACCCAGTACTTC
CASSGQGASETQYF
>TRBJ2-1|few|TRBV5-1|TRBD2
TGCGCCAGCAGCACCTCACCCGGGACTAGCGGTTACAATGAGCAGTTCTTC
CASSTSPGTSGYNEQFF
>TRBJ2-2|few|TRBV5-8|.
TGTGCCAGCAGCTTAGGGACACTGAACACCGGGGAGCTGTTTTTT
CASSLGTLNTGELFF
>TRBJ2-4|few|TRBV12-3/TRBV12-4|.
TGTGCCAGCAGCGTCCGGGGTGGGGGGACGGACATTCAGTACTTC
CASSVRGGGTDIQYF
>TRBJ2-2|few|TRBV6-5|.
TGTGCCAGCAGTTACTCAGCGGCGACGAACACCGGGGAGCTGTTTTTT
CASSYSAATNTGELFF
>TRBJ2-7|.|TRBV20-1|.
TGCAGTGCTTGGGCCCAGGCCTACGAGCAGTACTTC
CSAWAQAYEQYF
>TRBJ2-1|.|TRBV6-2/TRBV6-3|.
TGTGCCAGCAGTTACTCCACGCGTCGGGGCCGCTCCTACAATGAGCAGTTCTTC
CASSYSTRRGRSYNEQFF
>TRBJ1-5|.|TRBV7-2|.
TGTGCCAGCAGCTTAGAACAGTTGAGCAATCAGCCCCAGCATTTT
CASSLEQLSNQPQHF
>TRBJ2-5|few|TRBV29-1|TRBD1
TGCAGCGTTGAAGTAAGGGGGCGCGGAGAGACCCAGTACTTC
CSVEVRGRGETQYF
>TRBJ1-3|.|TRBV13|TRBD1
TGTGCCAGCAGCTTAGGAGACAGGGCTGGAAACACCATATATTTT
CASSLGDRAGNTIYF
>TRBJ1-2|.|TRBV18|TRBD1
TGTGCCAGCTCACCTCGGACAGGCCCCTTTGCGGCGAATGGCTACACCTTC
CASSPRTGPFAANGYTF
>TRBJ2-5|.|TRBV19|TRBD2
TGTGCCAGTAGTATTGGCGGGGGGGCGGAGACCCAGTACTTC
CASSIGGGAETQYF
>TRBJ2-5|.|TRBV5-1|TRBD2
TGCGCCAGCAGCTTTCGGGGGGGCGGTTTCCAAGAGACCCAGTACTTC
CASSFRGGGFQETQYF
>TRBJ2-6|.|TRBV2|TRBD1
TGTGCCAGCAGTTACCGGGACAGTGCTGTCTCTGGGGCCAACGTCCTGACTTTC
CASSYRDSAVSGANVLTF
>TRBJ1-3|.|TRBV28|.
TGTGCCAGTGAGAACAGGGGAAACACCATATATTTT
CASENRGNTIYF
>TRBJ1-5|.|TRBV4-1|TRBD1
TGCGCCAGCAGCCAAGGACAGGGGAGGCGACCCCAGCATTTT
CASSQGQGRRPQHF
>TRBJ2-1|few|TRBV20-1|.
TGCAGTGCTAGAGATCGATATTCCTACAATGAGCAGTTCTTC
CSARDRYSYNEQFF
>TRBJ1-2|.|TRBV4-3|.
TGCGCCAGCAGAGAAGGGACCCGCTATGGCTACACCTTC
CASREGTRYGYTF
>TRBJ1-3|.|TRBV5-6|TRBD1
TGTGCCAGCATCCGTACAGGGGGACCCTCTGGAAACACCATATATTTT
CASIRTGGPSGNTIYF
>TRBJ1-1|few|TRBV4-3|.
TGCGCTCCGCGGGTCAAGGGGGTGAACACTGAAGCTTTCTTT
CAPRVKGVNTEAFF
>TRBJ2-1|many|TRBV12-3/TRBV12-4|.
TGTGCCAGCAGCCTCCGGGACGGGACCTACAATGAGCAGTTCTTC
CASSLRDGTYNEQFF
>TRBJ2-5|many|TRBV20-1|TRBD2
TGCAGTGCTTTGGGGGGGTGGGAGACCCAGTACTTC
CSALGGWETQYF
>TRBJ1-4|.|TRBV3-1|.
TGTGCCAGCAGCCCCAACAGGGTTTTGAATGAAAAACTGTTTTTT
CASSPNRVLNEKLFF
>TRBJ1-1|many|TRBV6-1|.
TGTGCCAGCAGTACCAGGAGGACAGTACTGAACACTGAAGCTTTCTTT
CASSTRRTVLNTEAFF
>TRBJ2-5|many|TRBV15|.
TGTGCCACCTCTTATCGGAGTGCTGGGTCGGAGACCCAGTACTTC
CATSYRSAGSETQYF
>TRBJ1-3|.|TRBV12-3/TRBV12-4|TRBD1
TGTGCCAGCAGTTACAGGGGGTCAGGTGGAAACACCATATATTTT
CASSYRGSGGNTIYF
>TRBJ2-1|.|TRBV6-1|.
TGTGCCAGCAGGGACCCCGGCAGCGGATTTTACAATGAGCAGTTCTTC
CASRDPGSGFYNEQFF